The 14 T cell receptor beta chains given below trace back to one sample, sequenced in a study of blood T cells in healthy people across ages. The use of a sample-barcoded 5' primer and a J-beta primer mix characterized a second PCR of 7 to 11 cycles. TCRdb used MiXCR to reprocess the 5' RACE reads, holding one entry per CDR3 protein. The sample shows around 940,000 distinct CDR3 sequences, around 54% of them seen only once. Sequenced input: blood. The receptors here all came from a woman aged 55-69 years in good health.

This chain joins TRBV4-1 and TRBJ2-7; 7 bases line up with TRBD1. J was trimmed by 3 bases and V by 5 bases; bases with no gene match: 16. The CDR3 extends over 17 amino acids. Germline CDR1 reads MGHRA; CDR2 reads YSYEKL. The CDR3 coding sequence is TGCGCCAGCAGCTACGTGCTCACTCAAACAGGGGACTACGAGCAGTACTTC. Residues: CASSYVLTQTGDYEQYF.

The chain recombines TRBV10-2 with TRBJ2-4; perhaps TRBD2 as D (5 bases). The CDR3 spans 11 residues. V dropped 2 bases and J dropped 15 bases, with 11 bases sitting between them. Germline loops: CDR1 WSHSY, CDR2 SAAADI. CDR3 DNA sequence: TGCGCCAGCAGTGAGCCGCCTAGCTGGTACTTC. Translating it yields CASSEPPSWYF.

This clonotype was found a few times. The chain is built from TRBV20-1 and TRBJ1-2, with D unresolved. Trimming shortened V by 6 bases and J by 4 bases, and 12 bases separated the two germline ends. This CDR3 has 12 amino acids. CDR1 DFQATT and CDR2 SNEGSKA come from the germline V gene (reference sequence). CDR3: CSALKGGYGYTF. The CDR3, as DNA: TGCAGTGCCCTAAAGGGAGGCTATGGCTACACCTTC.

The rearrangement joins TRBV6-2 or TRBV6-3 to TRBJ1-2; 8 bases are a match to TRBD1. The CDR3 loop spans 15 amino acids. The V and J ends lost 5 bases and 5 bases, in that order; junction bases with no gene match: 10. Germline V gives CDR1 MNHEY, CDR2 SVGEGT. CDR3 coding DNA: TGTGCCAGCAGTACGCTTCGGACAGGGAAGTATGGCTACACCTTC. It yields the protein CASSTLRTGKYGYTF.

The V call is TRBV6-6, the J call TRBJ2-7; weak D call: TRBD2 (5 bases). The CDR3 length is 16 residues. Trimming took off 4 bases at V and 2 bases at J, with 18 bases between the two ends. In germline, CDR1 is MNHNY, CDR2 SVGAGI (reference sequence). CDR3 sequence: CASSSSGARVTYEQYF. For the CDR3, the DNA is TGTGCCAGCAGTTCCTCTGGCGCGAGGGTAACCTACGAGCAGTACTTC.

The gene calls are TRBV7-2 and TRBJ2-5; possibly TRBD1 or TRBD2 for D (6 bases each). V lost 4 bases and J lost 3, with 15 bases in between. Per germline, CDR1 SGHTA and CDR2 FQGNSA. The CDR3 is 15 residues long. The CDR3 protein is CASSSGGGREETQYF. The CDR3 DNA reads as TGTGCCAGCAGCTCCGGAGGGGGGAGAGAAGAGACCCAGTACTTC.

The chain links TRBV25-1 to TRBJ1-1; a possible D gene is TRBD1 (6 bases). Germline CDR1 reads MGHDK; CDR2 reads SYGVNS. The CDR3 totals 14 residues. The V end lost 3 bases, the J end lost 4 bases, and 12 bases lay between the germline ends. The CDR3 DNA sequence: TGTGCCAGCAGTGAGGGGGGCTTTGGCACTGAAGCTTTCTTT. Protein sequence: CASSEGGFGTEAFF.

The genes are TRBV3-1 and TRBJ2-7; 7 positions agree with TRBD2. The J segment lost 0 bases and the V segment lost 10 bases, leaving 6 bases of the junction unmatched. Germline V CDR1 and CDR2: LGHDT, YNNKEL (reference sequence). The CDR3 loop spans 13 amino acids. The CDR3 is CATRDYLSYEQYF. DNA of the CDR3: TGTGCCACCCGGGACTATCTCTCCTACGAGCAGTACTTC.

The genes are TRBV2 and TRBJ2-4, with 8 nucleotides matching TRBD2. J was trimmed by 8 bases and V by 2 bases; bases with no gene match: 5. The CDR3 extends over 14 amino acids. CDR1 is SNHLY and CDR2 is FYNNEI in the germline V gene. CDR3 amino acids: CASSETRGGDIQYF. The CDR3 DNA follows: TGTGCCAGCAGTGAAACCCGGGGGGGGGACATTCAGTACTTC.

V gene TRBV5-1 combines with J gene TRBJ1-4; 9 bases match TRBD1. From germline, CDR1 is SGHRS and CDR2 YFSETQ. CDR3 size: 15 residues. V was clipped by 3 bases and J by 8 bases; unmatched bases: 8. CDR3 DNA: TGCGCCAGCAGCTGGGCCCACAGGGGGCGGGAAAAACTGTTTTTT. It codes for CASSWAHRGREKLFF.

This clonotype was observed a handful of times. This chain links TRBV29-1 with TRBJ2-3; D is perhaps TRBD2 (6 bases). Trimming removed 4 bases from V and 5 bases from J, with 13 bases in between. The V gene's germline CDR1 is SQVTM and CDR2 ANQGSEA. This CDR3 has 13 amino acids. The CDR3 DNA reads as TGCAGCGTTGGAGGAGGGCAAGTAGATACGCAGTATTTT. The encoded protein is CSVGGGQVDTQYF.

The chain has TRBV7-9 and TRBJ2-7; D could derive from TRBD1 or TRBD2 (5 bases each). CDR1 and CDR2 from the germline V gene are SEHNR and FQNEAQ (reference sequence). Trimming removed 0 bases from V and 2 bases from J, with 8 bases in between. The CDR3 has 14 residues. This chain's CDR3 is CASSLASGPYEQYF. In DNA, the CDR3 is TGTGCCAGCAGCTTAGCCTCGGGACCCTACGAGCAGTACTTC. The whole variable domain, filled in from reference TRBV7-9 and TRBJ2-7, reads DTGVSQNPRHKITKRGQNVTFRCDPISEHNRLYWYRQTLGQGPEFLTYFQNEAQLEKSRLLSDRFSAERPKGSFSTLEIQRTEQGDSAMYLCASSLASGPYEQYFGPGTRLTVT.

A few counts support this clonotype. V and J are TRBV12-3 or TRBV12-4 and TRBJ2-3; 10 bases are a match to TRBD2. The CDR3 consists of 16 residues. The trim removed 6 bases at V and 3 bases at J, leaving 9 bases unmatched. The CDR3 here is CASRTTGLADTDTQYF. The CDR3 coding sequence is TGTGCCAGCAGGACCACCGGACTAGCGGATACAGATACGCAGTATTTT.

A single count supports this clonotype. This chain joins TRBV11-2 and TRBJ2-5, with D unclear. Gene TRBJ2-7 matches the end of the DNA better, so the J call may be wrong. This CDR3 has 15 amino acids. Germline V gene data show CDR1 as SGHAT and CDR2 as FQNNGV. CDR3 bases: TGTGCCAGCAGCCAACGCCGTCGGACCCTCTACGAGCAGTACTTC. Translation: CASSQRRRTLYEQYF.